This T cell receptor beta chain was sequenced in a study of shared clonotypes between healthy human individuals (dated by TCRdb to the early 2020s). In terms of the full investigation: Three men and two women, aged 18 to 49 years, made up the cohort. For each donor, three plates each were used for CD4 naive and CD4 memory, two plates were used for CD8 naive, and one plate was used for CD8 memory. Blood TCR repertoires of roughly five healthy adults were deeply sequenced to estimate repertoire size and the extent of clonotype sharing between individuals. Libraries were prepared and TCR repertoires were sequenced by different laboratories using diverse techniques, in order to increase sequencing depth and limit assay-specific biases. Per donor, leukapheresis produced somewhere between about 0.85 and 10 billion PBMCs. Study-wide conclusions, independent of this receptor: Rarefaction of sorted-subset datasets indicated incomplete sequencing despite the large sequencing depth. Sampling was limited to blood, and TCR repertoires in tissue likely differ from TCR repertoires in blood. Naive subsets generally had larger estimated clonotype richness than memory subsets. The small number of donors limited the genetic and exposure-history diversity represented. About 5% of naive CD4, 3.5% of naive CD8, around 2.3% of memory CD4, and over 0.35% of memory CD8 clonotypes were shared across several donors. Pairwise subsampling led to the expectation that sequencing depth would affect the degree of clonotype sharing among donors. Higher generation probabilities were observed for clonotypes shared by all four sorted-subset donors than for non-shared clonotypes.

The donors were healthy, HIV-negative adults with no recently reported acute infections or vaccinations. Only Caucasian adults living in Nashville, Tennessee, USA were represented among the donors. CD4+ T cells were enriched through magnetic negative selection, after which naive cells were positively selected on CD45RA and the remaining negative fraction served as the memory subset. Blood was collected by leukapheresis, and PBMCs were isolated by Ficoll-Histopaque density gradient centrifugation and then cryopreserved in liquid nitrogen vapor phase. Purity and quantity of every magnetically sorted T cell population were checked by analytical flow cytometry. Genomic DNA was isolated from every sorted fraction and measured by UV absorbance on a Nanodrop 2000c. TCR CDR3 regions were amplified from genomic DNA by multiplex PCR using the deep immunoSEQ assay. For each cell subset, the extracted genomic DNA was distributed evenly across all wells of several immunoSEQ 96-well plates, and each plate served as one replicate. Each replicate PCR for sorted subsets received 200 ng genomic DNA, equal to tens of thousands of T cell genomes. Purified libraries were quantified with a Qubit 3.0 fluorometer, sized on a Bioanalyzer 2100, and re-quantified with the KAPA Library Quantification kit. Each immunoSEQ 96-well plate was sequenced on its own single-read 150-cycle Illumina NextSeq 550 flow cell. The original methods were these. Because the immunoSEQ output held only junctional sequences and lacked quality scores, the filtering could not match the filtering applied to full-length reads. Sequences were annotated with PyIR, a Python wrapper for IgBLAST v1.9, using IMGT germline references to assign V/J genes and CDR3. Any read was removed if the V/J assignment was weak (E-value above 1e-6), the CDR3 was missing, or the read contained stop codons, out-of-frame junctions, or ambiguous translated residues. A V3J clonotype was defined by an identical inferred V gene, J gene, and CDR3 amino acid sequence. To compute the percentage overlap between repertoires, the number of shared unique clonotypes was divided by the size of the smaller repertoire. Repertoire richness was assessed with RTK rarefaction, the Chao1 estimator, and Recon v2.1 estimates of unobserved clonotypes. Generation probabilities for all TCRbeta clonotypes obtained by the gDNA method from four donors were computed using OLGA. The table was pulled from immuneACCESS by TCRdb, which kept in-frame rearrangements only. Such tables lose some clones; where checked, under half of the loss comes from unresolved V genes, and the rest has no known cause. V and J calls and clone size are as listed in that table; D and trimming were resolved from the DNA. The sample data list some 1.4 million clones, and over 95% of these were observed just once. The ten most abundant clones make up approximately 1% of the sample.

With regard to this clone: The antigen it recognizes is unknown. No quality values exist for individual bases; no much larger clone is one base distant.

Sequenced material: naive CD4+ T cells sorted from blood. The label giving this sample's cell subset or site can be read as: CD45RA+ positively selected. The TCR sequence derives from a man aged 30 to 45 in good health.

The sequenced DNA is TGCAGCGCTGGGGGAGGGCCGCCAGATACGCAGTATTTT. This codes for CSAGGGPPDTQYF. This chain is built from TRBV29-1 and TRBJ2-3; the junction holds 7 bases that match TRBD2. Germline trimming: 7 bases from V, 4 bases from J; junction bases outside gene matches: 8. For CDR1 and CDR2, the germline V gene lists SQVTM and ANQGSEA. Including cysteine and phenylalanine, the CDR3 has 13 amino acids. Of all the DNA, just the CDR3 is kept, 39 bases in frame from base 1.